Detailed here is one T cell receptor beta chain. The antigen remains undetermined. At one of its ends the junction is not consistent with the germline gene, which may arise from a read error. The data stem from a study of vaccination and CD4 T cells after COVID-19. The treatment denotes: 10-day PBMC culture with coronavirus spike peptide pools or control peptides (ViraFEST assay). Sequenced with the Oncomine TCR Beta short-read assay was DNA taken from cultured CD4+ T cells. One entry per CDR3 protein, called by TCRdb with MiXCR from the PCR reads. This sample has 11,000 or so distinct CDR3 sequences; roughly 44% occur once, and the top ten carry 20% to 25%. The CDR3 runs to 14 residues. Broader study findings: Counts of SARS-CoV-2-reactive clonotypes had a median that went from approximately 21 to 40, a nonsignificant change.

The chain carries TRBV5-3 and TRBJ2-7, with a weak D call TRBD2 (6 bases). TRBV5-3 is marked as an open reading frame, function uncertain. This clonotype was obtained from a human donor who had recovered from COVID-19. Input material: CD4+ T cells from blood, cultured in vitro. Here the CDR3 reads CASSLAGGTYEQYF. The CDR3 nucleotides read TGTGCCAGCAGCTTGGCTGGCGGGACCTACGAGCAGTACTTC.